This T cell receptor beta chain came from a study of blood T cell repertoires in COVID-19 (dated by TCRdb to 2020 to 2022). Context from the whole study: The collaborator samples originated in the United States, Italy and Spain and spanned the acute and convalescent phases of COVID-19. The material from the prospective study consisted of cDNA or gDNA derived from T cells, B-cell-depleted T cells, or PBMCs. Deeply sampled blood TCRbeta repertoires from subjects exposed to, actively infected with, or recovered from COVID-19 were included in the dataset. The repertoires were released in a freely available public database meant as a resource for research on the immune response to SARS-CoV-2. Samples came from the ongoing ImmuneRACE study (first 160 participants) plus 1,254 subjects from 6 global collaborators. Sample metadata almost always included a de-identified subject ID, COVID-19 status, age in years and sex. Where available, HLA class I and class II types were obtained from metadata supplied by the sample provider rather than from assay-based typing. Study-wide findings and limitations: How much clinical and demographic metadata was included differed by source and by participant, and the metadata was provided uncurated.

Comment on this clone: The antigen this receptor binds is unknown. No per-base quality is available; no much larger clone lies one base away. Distinct nucleotide sequences in the sample also encode this CDR3.

The CDR3 starts with the cysteine, ends with the phenylalanine, and has 15 residues. The kept DNA is CDR3 alone, 45 bases in frame from the first base. The germline V gene gives CDR1 as SGHTA and CDR2 as FQGNSA. Clipping removes 1 base from V and 8 bases from J, with 6 as the unmatched junction base count. TCRbeta CDR3 regions were amplified from genomic DNA using the immunoSEQ Assay, a bias-controlled multiplex PCR. Under the source paper's analysis protocol: The number of nucleated cells in each sample was estimated from the amplification of reference gene primers within the assay. To quantify the absolute abundance of each unique TCRbeta CDR3 rearrangement, sequence reads were collapsed and filtered. For each sample, productive Simpson clonality was calculated as the square root of Simpson's diversity index over productive rearrangements. TCRdb re-hosts the immuneACCESS table, in-frame sequences only. Its copies lack some clones; in the studies checked, an unresolved V gene accounts for under half of them, and the cause for the rest is not known. V and J calls and clone size follow that table, whereas D and trimming were derived from the DNA. The sample table lists around 250,000 clones, roughly 90% of them with a count of one. Of the sample, roughly 5.8% is held by the ten largest clones.

The collaborating institutions used their own protocols to collect whole blood in K2EDTA tubes. For TCRbeta analysis, collaborators shipped samples in one of three forms: frozen whole blood, isolated PBMCs, or DNA extracted from either of those sample types. The chain was built from TRBV7-2 and TRBJ1-4, with TRBD1 matching 8 junction bases. Specimen: peripheral blood. This clonotype was sampled from a man aged 55-75 years with acute or convalescent COVID-19. The bases read TGTGCCAGCAGCTTAGGGCAGGGGGCGCGCGAAAAACTGTTTTTT. It codes for CASSLGQGAREKLFF. The full variable domain, completed from the reference TRBV7-2 and TRBJ1-4 proteins outside the CDR3, reads GAGVSQSPSNKVTEKGKDVELRCDPISGHTALYWYRQSLGQGLEFLIYFQGNSAPDKSGLPSDRFSAERTGGSVSTLTIQRTQQEDSAVYLCASSLGQGAREKLFFGSGTQLSVL.